Described below is a single T cell receptor beta chain sequence and its context. The protocol was immunoSEQ multiplex PCR, while the TCRdb copy is restricted to in-frame clones and leaves out a portion. The data show 60,000 to 80,000 clones, around 94% seen once. The CDR3 runs 11 residues. V was clipped by 5 bases and J by 5 bases, with 4 bases between them. Germline CDR1 SGHVS, CDR2 FNYEAQ. This specimen comes from a study of cytomegalovirus exposure and HLA in healthy donors. The chain employs TRBV7-6 and TRBJ2-1; D uncertain. The TCR was taken from a woman younger than 30 in good health and CMV-seropositive. Specimen: PBMCs. The CDR3 bases are TGTGCCAGCAGCACAAACAATGAGCAGTTCTTC. It is translated as CASSTNNEQFF. Based on the CDR3 plus reference TRBV7-6 and TRBJ2-1, the full variable domain is GAGVSQSPRYKVTKRGQDVALRCDPISGHVSLYWYRQALGQGPEFLTYFNYEAQQDKSGLPNDRFSAERPEGSISTLTIQRTEQRDSAMYRCASSTNNEQFFGPGTRLTVL.